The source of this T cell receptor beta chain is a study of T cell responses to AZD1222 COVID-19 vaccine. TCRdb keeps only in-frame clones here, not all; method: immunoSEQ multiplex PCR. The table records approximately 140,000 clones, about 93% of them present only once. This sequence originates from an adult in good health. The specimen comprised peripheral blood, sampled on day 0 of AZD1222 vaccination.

This CDR3 reads CSVGGGEAETQYF. The CDR3 DNA follows: TGCAGCGTGGGGGGAGGGGAGGCGGAGACCCAGTACTTC. The chain links TRBV29-1 to TRBJ2-5; 7 bases agree with TRBD2. V lost 6 bases, J lost 5 bases, and 9 bases stayed unmatched. The CDR3 spans 13 residues. Germline CDR1 is SQVTM and CDR2 is ANQGSEA.